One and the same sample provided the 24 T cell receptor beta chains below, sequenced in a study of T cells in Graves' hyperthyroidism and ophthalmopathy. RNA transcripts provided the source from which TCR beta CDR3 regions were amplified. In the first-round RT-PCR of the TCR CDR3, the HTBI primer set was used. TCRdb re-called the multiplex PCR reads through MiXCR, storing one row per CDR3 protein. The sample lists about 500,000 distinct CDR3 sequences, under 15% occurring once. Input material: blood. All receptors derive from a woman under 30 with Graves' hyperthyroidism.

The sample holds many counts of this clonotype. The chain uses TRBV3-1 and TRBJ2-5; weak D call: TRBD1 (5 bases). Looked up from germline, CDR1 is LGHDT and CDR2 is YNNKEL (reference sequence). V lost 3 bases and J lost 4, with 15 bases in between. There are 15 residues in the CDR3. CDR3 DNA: TGTGCCAGCAGCCATAGGGGTCCCGGCGGAGAGACCCAGTACTTC. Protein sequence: CASSHRGPGGETQYF.

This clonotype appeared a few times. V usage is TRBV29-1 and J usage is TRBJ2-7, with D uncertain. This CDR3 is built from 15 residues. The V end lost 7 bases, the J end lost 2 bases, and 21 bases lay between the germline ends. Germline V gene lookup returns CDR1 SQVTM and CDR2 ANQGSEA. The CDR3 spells CSAVGTVINPYEQYF. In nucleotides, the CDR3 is TGCAGCGCTGTCGGAACCGTGATTAACCCCTACGAGCAGTACTTC.

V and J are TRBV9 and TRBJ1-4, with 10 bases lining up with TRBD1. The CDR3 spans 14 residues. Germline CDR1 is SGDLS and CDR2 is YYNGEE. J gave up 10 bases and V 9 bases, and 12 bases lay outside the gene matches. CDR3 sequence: CANSADRGDGKLFF. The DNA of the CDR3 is TGTGCCAACAGTGCGGACAGGGGGGACGGAAAACTGTTTTTT.

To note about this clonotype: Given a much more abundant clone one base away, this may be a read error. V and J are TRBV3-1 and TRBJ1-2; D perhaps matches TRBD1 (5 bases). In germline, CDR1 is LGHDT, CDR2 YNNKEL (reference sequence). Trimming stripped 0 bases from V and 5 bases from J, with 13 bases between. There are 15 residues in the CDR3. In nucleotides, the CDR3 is TGTGCCAGCAGCCAAGAATACAGGCTCTGGTATGGCTACACCTTC. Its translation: CASSQEYRLWYGYTF.

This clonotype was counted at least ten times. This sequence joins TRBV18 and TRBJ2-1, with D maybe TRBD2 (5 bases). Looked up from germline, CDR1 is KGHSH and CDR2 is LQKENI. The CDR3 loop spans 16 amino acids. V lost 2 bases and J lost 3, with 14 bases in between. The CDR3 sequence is CASSPKAGPFYNEQFF. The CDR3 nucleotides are TGTGCCAGCTCACCAAAGGCGGGTCCCTTCTACAATGAGCAGTTCTTC.

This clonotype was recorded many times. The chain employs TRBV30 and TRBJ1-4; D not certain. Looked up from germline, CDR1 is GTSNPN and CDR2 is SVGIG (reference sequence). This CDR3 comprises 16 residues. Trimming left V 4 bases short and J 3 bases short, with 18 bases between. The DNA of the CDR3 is TGTGCCTGGACCCGCAGTAAGACATTGGCTAATGAAAAACTGTTTTTT. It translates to CAWTRSKTLANEKLFF.

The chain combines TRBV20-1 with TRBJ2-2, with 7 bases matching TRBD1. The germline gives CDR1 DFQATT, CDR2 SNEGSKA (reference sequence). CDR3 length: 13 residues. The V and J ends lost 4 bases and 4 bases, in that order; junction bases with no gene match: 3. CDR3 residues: CSATHRGTGELFF. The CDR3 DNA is TGCAGTGCTACCCACAGGGGCACCGGGGAGCTGTTTTTT.

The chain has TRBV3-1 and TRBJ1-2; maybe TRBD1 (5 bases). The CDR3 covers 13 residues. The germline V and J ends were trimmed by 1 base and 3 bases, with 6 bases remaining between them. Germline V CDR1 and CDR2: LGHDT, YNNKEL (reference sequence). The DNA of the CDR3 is TGTGCCAGCAGCCAAGCAGGGCACTATGGCTACACCTTC. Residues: CASSQAGHYGYTF. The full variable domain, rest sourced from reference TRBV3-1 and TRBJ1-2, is DTAVSQTPKYLVTQMGNDKSIKCEQNLGHDTMYWYKQDSKKFLKIMFSYNNKELIINETVPNRFSPKSPDKAHLNLHINSLELGDSAVYFCASSQAGHYGYTFGSGTRLTVV.

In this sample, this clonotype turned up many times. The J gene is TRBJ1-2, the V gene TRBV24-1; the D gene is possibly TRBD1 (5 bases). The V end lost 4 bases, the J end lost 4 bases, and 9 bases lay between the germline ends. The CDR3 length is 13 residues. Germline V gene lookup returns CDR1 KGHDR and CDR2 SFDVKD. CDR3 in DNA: TGTGCCACCAGTGAAGGGGCGGCCTATGGCTACACCTTC. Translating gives CATSEGAAYGYTF.

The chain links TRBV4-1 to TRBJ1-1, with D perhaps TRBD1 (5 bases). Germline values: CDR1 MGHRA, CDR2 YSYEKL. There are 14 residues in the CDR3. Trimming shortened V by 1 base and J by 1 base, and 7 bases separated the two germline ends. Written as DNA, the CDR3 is TGCGCCAGCAGCCAAGTGGGGGAGAACACTGAAGCTTTCTTT. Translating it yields CASSQVGENTEAFF.

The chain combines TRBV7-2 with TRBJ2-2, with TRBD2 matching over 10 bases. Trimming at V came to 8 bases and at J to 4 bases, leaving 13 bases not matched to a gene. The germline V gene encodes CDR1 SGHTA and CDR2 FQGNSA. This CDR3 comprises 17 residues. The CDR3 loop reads CASVDRLAGGLTGELFF. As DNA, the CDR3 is TGTGCCAGCGTCGATCGTTTAGCGGGAGGACTCACCGGGGAGCTGTTTTTT.

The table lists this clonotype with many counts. CDR3 region: CASSSWAGGPLNEQFF. The CDR3 DNA reads as TGTGCCAGCAGTTCCTGGGCGGGAGGGCCGTTGAATGAGCAGTTCTTC. The chain has TRBV12-3 or TRBV12-4 and TRBJ2-1; 9 bases are shared with TRBD2. The CDR3 covers 16 residues. The ends lost 4 bases at V and 7 bases at J; junction bases unmatched: 11.

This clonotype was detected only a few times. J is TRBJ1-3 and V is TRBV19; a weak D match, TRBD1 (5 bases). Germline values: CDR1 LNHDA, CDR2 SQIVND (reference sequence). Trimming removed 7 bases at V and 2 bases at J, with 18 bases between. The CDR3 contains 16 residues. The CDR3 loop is CASNLRRGTAGNTIYF. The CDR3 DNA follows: TGTGCCAGTAATCTGCGTCGGGGGACCGCTGGAAACACCATATATTTT.

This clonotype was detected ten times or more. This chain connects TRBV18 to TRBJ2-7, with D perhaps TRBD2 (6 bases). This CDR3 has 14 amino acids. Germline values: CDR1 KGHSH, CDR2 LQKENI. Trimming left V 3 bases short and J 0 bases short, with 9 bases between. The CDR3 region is CASSPAGGSYEQYV. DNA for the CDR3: TGTGCCAGCTCACCCGCCGGGGGCTCCTACGAGCAGTACGTC.

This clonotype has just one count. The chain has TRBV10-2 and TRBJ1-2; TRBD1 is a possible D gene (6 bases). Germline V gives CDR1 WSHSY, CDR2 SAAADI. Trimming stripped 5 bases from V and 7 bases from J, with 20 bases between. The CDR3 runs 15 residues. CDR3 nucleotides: TGCGCCAGCAGTAACGGACGGTCGACAGGTTTTGGCTACACCTTC. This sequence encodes CASSNGRSTGFGYTF.

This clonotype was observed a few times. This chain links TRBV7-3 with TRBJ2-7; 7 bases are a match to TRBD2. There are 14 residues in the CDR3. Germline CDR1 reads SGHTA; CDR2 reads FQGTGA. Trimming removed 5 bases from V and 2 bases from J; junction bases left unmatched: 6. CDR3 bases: TGTGCCAGCAGCACTGGACTAGTGCCCTACGAGCAGTACTTC. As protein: CASSTGLVPYEQYF.

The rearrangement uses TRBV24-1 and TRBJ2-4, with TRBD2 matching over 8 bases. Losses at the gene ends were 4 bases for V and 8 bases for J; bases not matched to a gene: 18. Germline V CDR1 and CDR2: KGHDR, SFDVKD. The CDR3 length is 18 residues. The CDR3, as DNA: TGTGCCACCAGTGACCGACGAAAACTAGCGGTTTTGGGGGACATTCAGTACTTC. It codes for CATSDRRKLAVLGDIQYF.

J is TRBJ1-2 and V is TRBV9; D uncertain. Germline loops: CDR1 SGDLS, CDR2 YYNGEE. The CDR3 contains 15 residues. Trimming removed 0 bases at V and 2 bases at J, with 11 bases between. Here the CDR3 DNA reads TGTGCCAGCAGCGTAGGGGGAGACCGAAACTATGGCTACACCTTC. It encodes CASSVGGDRNYGYTF.

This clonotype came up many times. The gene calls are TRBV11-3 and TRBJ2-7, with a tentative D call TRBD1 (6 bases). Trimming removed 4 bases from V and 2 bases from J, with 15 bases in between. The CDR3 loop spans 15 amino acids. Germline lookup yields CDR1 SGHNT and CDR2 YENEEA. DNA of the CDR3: TGTGCCAGCAGCTACTCCACAGGGTGGGCCTACGAGCAGTACTTC. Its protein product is CASSYSTGWAYEQYF.

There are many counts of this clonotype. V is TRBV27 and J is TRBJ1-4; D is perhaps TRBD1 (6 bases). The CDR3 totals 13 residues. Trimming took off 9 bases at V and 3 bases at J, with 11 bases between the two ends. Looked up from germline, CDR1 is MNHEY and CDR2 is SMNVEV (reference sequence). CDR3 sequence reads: CASPDRSNEKLFF. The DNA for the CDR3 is TGTGCCAGTCCGGACAGATCTAATGAAAAACTGTTTTTT.

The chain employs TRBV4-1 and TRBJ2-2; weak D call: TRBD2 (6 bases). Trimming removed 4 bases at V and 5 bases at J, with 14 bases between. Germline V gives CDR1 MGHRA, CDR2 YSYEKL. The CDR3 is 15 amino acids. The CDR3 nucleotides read TGCGCCAGCAGCCTGCGCGGGACCGAAACCGGGGAGCTGTTTTTT. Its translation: CASSLRGTETGELFF.

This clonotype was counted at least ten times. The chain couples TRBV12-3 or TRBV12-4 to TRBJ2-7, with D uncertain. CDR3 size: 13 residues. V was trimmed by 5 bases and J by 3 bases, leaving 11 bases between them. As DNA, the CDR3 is TGTGCCAGCAGTGCAGAAACCTACTACGAGCAGTACTTC. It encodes CASSAETYYEQYF.

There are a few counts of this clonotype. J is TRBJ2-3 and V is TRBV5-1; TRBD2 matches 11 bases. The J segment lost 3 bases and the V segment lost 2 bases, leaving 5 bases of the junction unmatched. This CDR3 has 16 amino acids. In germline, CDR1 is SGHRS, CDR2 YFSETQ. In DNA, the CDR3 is TGCGCCAGCAGCTTTCCTCTAGCGGGGGGTACAGATACGCAGTATTTT. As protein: CASSFPLAGGTDTQYF. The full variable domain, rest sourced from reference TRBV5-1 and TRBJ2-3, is KAGVTQTPRYLIKTRGQQVTLSCSPISGHRSVSWYQQTPGQGLQFLFEYFSETQRNKGNFPGRFSGRQFSNSRSEMNVSTLELGDSALYLCASSFPLAGGTDTQYFGPGTRLTVL.

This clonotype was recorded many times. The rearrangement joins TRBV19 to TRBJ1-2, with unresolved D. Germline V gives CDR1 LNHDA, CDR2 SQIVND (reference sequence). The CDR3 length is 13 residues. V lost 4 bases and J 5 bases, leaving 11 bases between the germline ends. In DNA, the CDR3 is TGTGCCAGTAGTACAGCTCCTACATATGGCTACACCTTC. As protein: CASSTAPTYGYTF.